This entry lists 3 T cell receptor beta chains sequenced from one sample in a study of blood T cell repertoires in COVID-19. Some clones are missing from TCRdb's copy, which holds only in-frame ones; the method was immunoSEQ multiplex PCR. Among about 50,000 clones listed, roughly 90% were seen once. The specimen sequenced was peripheral blood. All receptors derive from a human donor in a cohort sampled during active COVID-19.

The V gene is TRBV2, the J gene TRBJ2-7, with TRBD1 matching over 9 bases. The V segment lost 8 bases and the J segment 5 bases; nucleotides outside the gene matches: 7. The CDR3 runs to 13 residues. Germline V gene sequence: CDR1 SNHLY, CDR2 FYNNEI. The CDR3 region has the DNA TGTGCCAGCCTCATACAGGGGGCCGACGAGCAGTACTTC. This translates into CASLIQGADEQYF.

The chain has TRBV7-6 and TRBJ2-3, with 11 bases matching TRBD2. The V and J ends lost 2 bases and 4 bases, in that order; junction bases with no gene match: 8. The CDR3 loop spans 17 amino acids. The germline V gene has CDR1 SGHVS and CDR2 FNYEAQ. The CDR3 sequence: CASSLSTSGSGADTQYF. The CDR3, as DNA: TGTGCCAGCAGCTTAAGTACTAGCGGGAGTGGGGCAGATACGCAGTATTTT. The full variable domain, in which reference TRBV7-6 and TRBJ2-3 provide the parts outside the CDR3, is GAGVSQSPRYKVTKRGQDVALRCDPISGHVSLYWYRQALGQGPEFLTYFNYEAQQDKSGLPNDRFSAERPEGSISTLTIQRTEQRDSAMYRCASSLSTSGSGADTQYFGPGTRLTVL.

The chain has TRBV19 and TRBJ2-3; D may be TRBD2 (5 bases). V was shortened by 2 bases and J by 2 bases, with 5 bases between the two germline ends. Germline V CDR1 and CDR2: LNHDA, SQIVND (reference sequence). This CDR3 is built from 13 residues. CDR3 in DNA: TGTGCCAGTAGTATACTAGCCACAGATACGCAGTATTTT. This encodes CASSILATDTQYF.